One sample yielded the 4 T cell receptor beta chains listed below, sequenced in a study of T cell responses to AZD1222 COVID-19 vaccine. Clones were sequenced by immunoSEQ multiplex PCR, and TCRdb holds only the in-frame ones, with some missing. There are 150,000 to 200,000 clones in the sample; under 95% occur only once, and roughly 5% lies in the top ten. Sequencing was performed on peripheral blood, taken 28 days after the second AZD1222 dose. The source of these receptors is an adult who received the AZD1222 COVID-19 vaccine.

A few counts support this clone. V is TRBV5-8 and J is TRBJ2-2; no clear D. CDR1 SGHTS and CDR2 YDEGEE come from the germline V gene. The V end lost 0 bases, the J end lost 5 bases, and 11 bases lay between the germline ends. This CDR3 contains 15 residues. The CDR3 DNA sequence: TGTGCCAGCAGCTTGGAGGATTATTTAACCGGGGAGCTGTTTTTT. Amino acids: CASSLEDYLTGELFF.

The V call is TRBV6-1, the J call TRBJ2-3; a possible D gene is TRBD1 (6 bases). Per germline, CDR1 MNHNS and CDR2 SASEGT. This CDR3 is built from 17 residues. V was clipped by 2 bases and J by 0 bases, with 15 bases between them. This CDR3 is CASSEPPDSFSTDTQYF. CDR3 in DNA: TGTGCCAGCAGTGAACCCCCGGACAGCTTCAGCACAGATACGCAGTATTTT.

The chain joins TRBV9 to TRBJ2-1; D possibly corresponds to TRBD1 (5 bases). The germline V gene encodes CDR1 SGDLS and CDR2 YYNGEE. The germline V and J ends were trimmed by 5 bases and 7 bases, with 16 bases remaining between them. The CDR3 contains 14 residues. The CDR3 protein is CASSEGVPSNEQFF. The CDR3 coding sequence is TGTGCCAGCAGTGAAGGGGTGCCTAGTAATGAGCAGTTCTTC.

In DNA, the CDR3 is TGCAGTGCTAGTCGACAGGGTATCGCTGAAGCTTTCTTT. Its translation is CSASRQGIAEAFF. The rearrangement links TRBV20-1 to TRBJ1-1, with 7 bases lining up with TRBD1. The CDR3 is made up of 13 amino acids. Trimming took 3 bases from V and 6 from J; bases not matched to a gene: 7. Germline CDR1 and CDR2: DFQATT and SNEGSKA (reference sequence).